This entry lists 29 T cell receptor beta chains sequenced from one sample in a study of blood T cell repertoires in COVID-19. Produced via immunoSEQ multiplex PCR; TCRdb's table is partial and in-frame only. The data hold 250,000 to 350,000 clones, with 80% to 90% observed a single time. The material sequenced was peripheral blood. Every receptor here comes from a young man with acute or convalescent COVID-19.

The chain joins TRBV28 to TRBJ2-1; 14 bases fit TRBD2. The germline V gene has CDR1 MDHEN and CDR2 SYDVKM. The ends lost 6 bases at V and 9 bases at J; junction bases unmatched: 7. The CDR3 spans 15 residues. In nucleotides, the CDR3 is TGTGCCAGCAGGGGACTAGCGGGAGACTATCCTGAGCAGTTCTTC. Residues: CASRGLAGDYPEQFF. The variable domain in full, completed from reference TRBV28 and TRBJ2-1, reads DVKVTQSSRYLVKRTGEKVFLECVQDMDHENMFWYRQDPGLGLRLIYFSYDVKMKEKGDIPEGYSVSREKKERFSLILESASTNQTSMYLCASRGLAGDYPEQFFGPGTRLTVL.

CDR3 sequence: CASSRSSRAYGYTF. The CDR3 DNA is TGCGCCAGCAGCCGCTCAAGCAGGGCCTATGGCTACACCTTC. The chain links TRBV5-1 to TRBJ1-2, with D possibly being TRBD1 (5 bases). V was cut by 4 bases and J by 4 bases, with 14 bases left in between. The germline CDR1 and CDR2 sequences are SGHRS and YFSETQ. This CDR3 has 14 residues.

Of note for this clone: Mismatch with germline at one junction end may stem from a read error. The CDR3 coding sequence is TGTGCCAGCAGCCTCGACAGGGGCTCCCCCAACGTGGATTTT. It codes for CASSLDRGSPNVDF. The J gene is TRBJ1-5, the V gene TRBV6-5; 8 nucleotides match TRBD1. CDR3 length equals 14 residues. Germline CDR1 reads MNHEY; CDR2 reads SVGAGI.

V and J are TRBV3-1 (or the pseudogene TRBV3-2) and TRBJ2-1, with 10 bases matching TRBD1. Unmatched junction bases numbered 7, after V lost 8 bases and J lost 3 bases. This CDR3 is built from 15 residues. CDR1 and CDR2 (germline): LGHDT, YNNKEL (reference sequence). CDR3 loop: CASRLTGGRYNEQFF. The CDR3 DNA follows: TGTGCCAGCCGGTTGACAGGGGGCCGCTACAATGAGCAGTTCTTC.

The chain employs TRBV30 and TRBJ1-4; the D is unclear. Germline V gene data show CDR1 as GTSNPN and CDR2 as SVGIG (reference sequence). This CDR3 region has 12 residues. Trimming left V 0 bases short and J 7 bases short, with 6 bases between. This CDR3 reads CAWSVVSEKLFF. The CDR3 DNA reads TGTGCCTGGAGTGTAGTCAGTGAAAAACTGTTTTTT.

The J gene is TRBJ2-1, the V gene TRBV19; 12 bases are shared with TRBD2. The CDR3 extends over 16 amino acids. J gave up 8 bases and V 5 bases, and 10 bases lay outside the gene matches. Germline loops: CDR1 LNHDA, CDR2 SQIVND (reference sequence). CDR3 sequence: CASSSQLAGGVDEQFF. CDR3 nucleotides: TGTGCCAGTAGTTCACAACTAGCGGGAGGTGTTGATGAGCAGTTCTTC.

The V call is TRBV27, the J call TRBJ2-1; 7 nucleotides line up with TRBD2. The CDR3 is 13 residues long. J gave up 1 base and V 8 bases, and 2 bases lay outside the gene matches. Germline V gene lookup returns CDR1 MNHEY and CDR2 SMNVEV (reference sequence). The CDR3, as DNA: TGTGCCAGCCGACTAGCTTCCTACAATGAGCAGTTCTTC. Its protein product is CASRLASYNEQFF.

CDR3 nucleotide sequence: TGTGCCAGCAGCTTAGCTCGTGGACTAGCTTCCGAGCAGTACTTC. It codes for CASSLARGLASEQYF. The V call is TRBV11-2, the J call TRBJ2-7, with 8 bases that match TRBD2. V lost 1 base and J lost 6; bases outside the gene matches: 8. This CDR3 region has 15 residues. CDR1 is SGHAT, CDR2 FQNNGV, per germline.

V gene TRBV7-8 combines with J gene TRBJ1-6, with 7 bases matching TRBD1. The CDR3 loop spans 17 amino acids. Germline lookup yields CDR1 SGHVS and CDR2 FQNEAQ. V trimming: 2 bases; J trimming: 10 bases; junction bases outside the gene matches: 14. CDR3 region: CASSLRADTGEDSPLHF. The CDR3 DNA reads TGTGCCAGCAGCTTAAGAGCAGACACAGGGGAAGACTCACCCCTCCACTTT.

This chain links TRBV3-1 (or the pseudogene TRBV3-2) with TRBJ1-2; D is ambiguous. CDR3 length equals 13 residues. CDR1 is LGHDT and CDR2 is YNNKEL in the germline V gene (reference sequence). The V and J ends lost 1 base and 5 bases respectively, with 8 bases between them. In DNA, the CDR3 is TGTGCCAGCAGCCAAGGCCACCAGTATGGCTACACCTTC. This encodes CASSQGHQYGYTF.

The count of this clone is one. This rearrangement joins TRBV7-2 to TRBJ1-1; no clear D. Trimming shortened V by 3 bases and J by 5 bases, and 10 bases separated the two germline ends. This CDR3 is 13 amino acids long. Germline assignment: CDR1 SGHTA and CDR2 FQGNSA. In DNA form, the CDR3 reads TGTGCCAGCAGCTTGATGCCGGGGACTGAAGCTTTCTTT. This translates into CASSLMPGTEAFF.

The chain employs TRBV9 and TRBJ2-3; 9 bases align to TRBD1. V trimming: 4 bases; J trimming: 3 bases; junction bases outside the gene matches: 9. The CDR3 extends over 16 amino acids. CDR1 and CDR2 (germline): SGDLS, YYNGEE. The CDR3 region is CASSPQPGTGTDTQYF. The CDR3 nucleotides are TGTGCCAGCAGCCCACAGCCCGGGACAGGGACAGATACGCAGTATTTT.

V gene TRBV6-5 combines with J gene TRBJ1-1; D not certain. Germline V CDR1 and CDR2: MNHEY, SVGAGI. V was cut by 4 bases and J by 5 bases, with 17 bases left in between. The CDR3 sequence is 15 residues long. The CDR3 is CASSLDRPLFTEAFF. The CDR3 DNA sequence: TGTGCCAGCAGTTTAGATCGTCCGTTATTTACTGAAGCTTTCTTT.

V is TRBV5-6 and J is TRBJ1-2; 9 positions match TRBD1. This CDR3 has 15 residues. Germline V gene lookup returns CDR1 SGHDT and CDR2 YYEEEE. Trimming took 4 bases from V and 6 from J; bases not matched to a gene: 10. The CDR3 DNA follows: TGTGCCAGCAGCCCTGGGTTGGGGACAGGGAATGGCTACACCTTC. It translates to CASSPGLGTGNGYTF. The entire variable domain, with the rest obtained from reference TRBV5-6 and TRBJ1-2, is as follows: DAGVTQSPTHLIKTRGQQVTLRCSPKSGHDTVSWYQQALGQGPQFIFQYYEEEERQRGNFPDRFSGHQFPNYSSELNVNALLLGDSALYLCASSPGLGTGNGYTFGSGTRLTVV.

This sequence joins TRBV2 and TRBJ1-1; D is unresolved. Germline CDR1 SNHLY, CDR2 FYNNEI. Trimming took 7 bases from V and 11 from J, leaving 11 bases between them. There are 10 residues in the CDR3. The CDR3 DNA reads as TGTGCCAGCAAGCTCTTGGAGGCTTTCTTT. The encoded protein is CASKLLEAFF.

The chain uses TRBV28 and TRBJ1-3; D might be TRBD1 (6 bases). Per the germline V gene, CDR1 is MDHEN and CDR2 is SYDVKM. The CDR3 is made up of 12 amino acids. V lost 6 bases and J lost 8, with 11 bases in between. The CDR3 DNA sequence: TGTGCCAGCAGCCAGGGGCGGTACACCATATATTTT. Amino acids: CASSQGRYTIYF. Complete variable domain (other parts from reference TRBV28 and TRBJ1-3): DVKVTQSSRYLVKRTGEKVFLECVQDMDHENMFWYRQDPGLGLRLIYFSYDVKMKEKGDIPEGYSVSREKKERFSLILESASTNQTSMYLCASSQGRYTIYFGEGSWLTVV.

CDR3 amino acids: CASSATSGGGNEQFF. DNA for the CDR3: TGTGCCAGCAGCGCGACTAGCGGGGGGGGGAATGAGCAGTTCTTC. The chain links TRBV6-4 to TRBJ2-1; 14 bases align to TRBD2. Trimming took 6 bases from V and 7 from J; bases not matched to a gene: 5. Germline CDR1 reads MRHNA; CDR2 reads SNTAGT. The CDR3 sequence is 15 residues long.

This sequence joins TRBV12-3 or TRBV12-4 and TRBJ2-1, with TRBD2 matching 12 bases. The J segment lost 10 bases and the V segment lost 9 bases, leaving 7 bases of the junction unmatched. There are 13 residues in the CDR3. CDR3 residues: CASLAGGPLEQFF. CDR3 nucleotides: TGTGCCAGTCTAGCGGGGGGGCCTTTGGAGCAGTTCTTC.

The rearrangement uses TRBV3-1 (or the pseudogene TRBV3-2) and TRBJ1-3; TRBD1 might be the D (5 bases). This CDR3 comprises 19 residues. Per germline, CDR1 LGHDT and CDR2 YNNKEL (reference sequence). Trimming cost V 0 bases and J 2 bases, with 20 bases left between them. The CDR3 sequence: CASSQDRLGRARPGNTIYF. In DNA form, the CDR3 reads TGTGCCAGCAGCCAAGATAGGTTGGGCAGGGCAAGGCCTGGAAACACCATATATTTT.

The chain uses TRBV19 and TRBJ2-1; maybe TRBD2 (6 bases). The CDR3 extends over 15 amino acids. Germline V gives CDR1 LNHDA, CDR2 SQIVND (reference sequence). V was clipped by 3 bases and J by 7 bases, with 16 bases between them. The CDR3 DNA follows: TGTGCCAGTAGTATCGGAGGGAGCTTTTCGAATGAGCAGTTCTTC. Translation gives CASSIGGSFSNEQFF.

This chain uses TRBV18 with TRBJ2-3; 9 nucleotides align to TRBD2. Germline V lookup: CDR1 KGHSH, CDR2 LQKENI. The ends lost 5 bases at V and 0 bases at J; junction bases unmatched: 3. The CDR3 sequence is 15 residues long. CDR3 sequence reads: CASSGLATSTDTQYF. The CDR3 DNA sequence: TGTGCCAGCTCAGGACTAGCGACTAGCACAGATACGCAGTATTTT. The whole variable domain, remainder taken from reference TRBV18 and TRBJ2-3, is NAGVMQNPRHLVRRRGQEARLRCSPMKGHSHVYWYRQLPEEGLKFMVYLQKENIIDESGMPKERFSAEFPKEGPSILRIQQVVRGDSAAYFCASSGLATSTDTQYFGPGTRLTVL.

This clone was counted a few times. The chain employs TRBV6-5 and TRBJ1-5; D ambiguous. The CDR3 contains 15 residues. CDR1 is MNHEY and CDR2 is SVGAGI in the germline V gene. Trimming left V 6 bases short and J 1 base short, with 13 bases between. CDR3 amino acids: CASRAPGVSNQPQHF. The CDR3 DNA reads TGTGCCAGCAGGGCCCCGGGAGTAAGCAATCAGCCCCAGCATTTT.

The rearrangement joins TRBV30 to TRBJ1-3, with D possibly being TRBD1 (5 bases). Germline CDR1 and CDR2: GTSNPN and SVGIG (reference sequence). CDR3 length: 12 residues. The V and J ends lost 0 bases and 8 bases respectively, with 8 bases between them. The CDR3 coding sequence is TGTGCCTGGAGTGTCGTAGGGGACACCATATATTTT. It encodes CAWSVVGDTIYF.

The chain recombines TRBV5-5 with TRBJ2-3; 7 bases line up with TRBD2. Germline trimming cut 0 bases from V and 0 bases from J; bases unmatched to any gene: 1. The CDR3 runs 15 residues. CDR1 SGHKS and CDR2 YYEKEE come from the germline V gene (reference sequence). The DNA for the CDR3 is TGTGCCAGCAGCTTGGGTAGCGGGAGCACAGATACGCAGTATTTT. Protein sequence: CASSLGSGSTDTQYF.

This clone came up once. The chain has TRBV10-3 and TRBJ1-1; 10 bases match TRBD1. The CDR3 contains 14 residues. Trimming at V came to 4 bases and at J to 5 bases, leaving 4 bases not matched to a gene. Germline V gene sequence: CDR1 ENHRY, CDR2 SYGVKD. CDR3 sequence reads: CAISAGQGKTEAFF. In DNA form, the CDR3 reads TGTGCCATCAGTGCGGGACAGGGGAAGACTGAAGCTTTCTTT.

This sequence joins TRBV18 and TRBJ1-1; 7 positions match TRBD1. Germline CDR1 is KGHSH and CDR2 is LQKENI. Germline trimming cut 3 bases from V and 4 bases from J; bases unmatched to any gene: 14. This CDR3 spans 17 amino acids. In nucleotides, the CDR3 is TGTGCCAGCTCACCGAACAGGGGCCCAGTTGGGGCCACTGAAGCTTTCTTT. It encodes CASSPNRGPVGATEAFF.

This chain links TRBV3-1 (or the pseudogene TRBV3-2) with TRBJ2-2; 7 bases agree with TRBD2. Germline V lookup: CDR1 LGHDT, CDR2 YNNKEL (reference sequence). J was trimmed by 5 bases and V by 4 bases; bases with no gene match: 10. The CDR3 extends over 16 amino acids. CDR3 in amino acids: CASSRPQRGGTGELFF. The CDR3 region has the DNA TGTGCCAGCAGCCGTCCCCAGCGGGGAGGAACCGGGGAGCTGTTTTTT.

The chain links TRBV12-3 or TRBV12-4 to TRBJ2-7; tentative D call: TRBD1 (6 bases). The CDR3 contains 13 residues. V was shortened by 6 bases and J by 3 bases, with 12 bases between the two germline ends. CDR3: CASSYGQYYEQYF. CDR3 coding DNA: TGTGCCAGCAGCTATGGACAGTACTACGAGCAGTACTTC.

The gene calls are TRBV2 and TRBJ2-3, with TRBD2 matching over 11 bases. In germline, CDR1 is SNHLY, CDR2 FYNNEI. V shed 6 bases, J shed 3 bases, and the junction held 5 bases outside the gene matches. The CDR3 runs to 15 residues. CDR3 residues: CASSPGLAATDTQYF. In DNA, the CDR3 is TGTGCCAGCAGCCCGGGACTAGCGGCTACAGATACGCAGTATTTT.